This T cell receptor (beta chain) came from a study of esophageal squamous cell carcinoma under preoperative chemotherapy. Turning to the study itself: Both tumor-infiltrating lymphocytes and peripheral blood T cells were profiled.

The time point is: before preoperative PTX-NDP chemotherapy. Before surgery, patients were given preoperative paclitaxel-nedaplatin chemotherapy. There are 13 residues in the CDR3. Trimming shortened V by 2 bases and J by 5 bases, and 9 bases separated the two germline ends. From germline, CDR1 is MNHEY and CDR2 SVGEGT. TCRdb analysed the PCR reads with MiXCR anew, one entry per CDR3 protein. The table shows just over 30,000 distinct CDR3 sequences, with around 50% occurring only once. The clonotype comes from a human donor with esophageal squamous cell carcinoma. The donor label of this sample is uncertain. The chain combines TRBV6-2 or TRBV6-3 with TRBJ2-5; D not certain. Specimen collection occurred from a patient given preoperative chemotherapy. The chain's CDR3 is CASSYRAGETQYF. The CDR3 region has the DNA TGTGCCAGCAGTTACCGGGCCGGCGAGACCCAGTACTTC.